This T cell receptor (beta chain) comes out of a study of blood T cell repertoires in COVID-19. At the level of the study: T cells, B-cell-depleted T cells, or PBMCs supplied cDNA or gDNA.

This CDR3 has 15 residues. Authors' analysis steps: By means of reference gene primer amplification, nucleated cell counts were estimated. The repertoire was sequenced with immunoSEQ multiplex PCR; TCRdb's copy has only in-frame clones and lacks some. V and J calls and clone size are copied from that table; D and trimming were computed from the DNA. The sample records more than 80,000 clones, 85% to 90% being singletons. The sequencing sample was made of peripheral blood. This chain joins TRBV21-1 and TRBJ2-1; the DNA was not compared with TRBD2, the D call given in the table. TRBV21-1 is a known pseudogene. The origin of this receptor is a human donor with active COVID-19. The donor label of this sample is uncertain. DNA of the CDR3: TGTGCCAGCAGCAAGGGAGGGACTAGTAACAATGAGCAGTTCTTC. This translates into CASSKGGTSNNEQFF.